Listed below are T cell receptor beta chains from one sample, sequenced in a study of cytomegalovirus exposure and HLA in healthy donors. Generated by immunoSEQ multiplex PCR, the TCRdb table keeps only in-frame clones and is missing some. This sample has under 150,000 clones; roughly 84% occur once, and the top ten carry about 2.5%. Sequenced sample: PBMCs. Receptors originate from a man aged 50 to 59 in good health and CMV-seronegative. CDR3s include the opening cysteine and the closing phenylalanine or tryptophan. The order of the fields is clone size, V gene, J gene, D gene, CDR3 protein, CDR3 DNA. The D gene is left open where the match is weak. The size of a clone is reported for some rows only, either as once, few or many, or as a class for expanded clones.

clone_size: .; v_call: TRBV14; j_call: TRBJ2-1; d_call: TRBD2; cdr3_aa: CASSLGGGANEQFF; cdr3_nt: TGTGCCAGCAGCCTCGGCGGGGGGGCTAATGAGCAGTTCTTC
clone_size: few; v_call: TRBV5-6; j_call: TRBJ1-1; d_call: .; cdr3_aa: CASSFSSRAEAFF; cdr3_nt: TGTGCCAGCAGCTTCTCGTCCCGGGCTGAAGCTTTCTTT
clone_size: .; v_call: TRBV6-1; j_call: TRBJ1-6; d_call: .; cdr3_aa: CASIIGSQLNSPLHF; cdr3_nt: TGTGCCAGCATCATAGGGAGCCAGCTAAATTCACCCCTCCACTTT
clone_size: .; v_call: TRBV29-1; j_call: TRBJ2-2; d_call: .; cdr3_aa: CSVGRGLAATGELFF; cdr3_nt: TGCAGCGTTGGACGGGGGCTAGCGGCCACCGGGGAGCTGTTTTTT
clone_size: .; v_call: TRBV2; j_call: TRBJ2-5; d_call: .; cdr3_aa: CASGRVGREETQYF; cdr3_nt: TGTGCCAGCGGCAGAGTGGGGCGCGAAGAGACCCAGTACTTC
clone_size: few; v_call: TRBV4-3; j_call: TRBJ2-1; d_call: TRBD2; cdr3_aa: CASSLGRYGGYEQFF; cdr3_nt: TGCGCCAGCAGCCTAGGACGGTACGGGGGGTATGAGCAGTTCTTC
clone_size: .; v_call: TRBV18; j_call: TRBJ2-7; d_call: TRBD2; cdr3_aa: CASSRTGLADYEQYF; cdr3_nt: TGTGCCAGCTCTAGAACTGGACTAGCGGACTACGAGCAGTACTTC
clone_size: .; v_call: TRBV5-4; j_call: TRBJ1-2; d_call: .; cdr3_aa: CASSLVLAGGYTF; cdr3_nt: TGTGCCAGCAGCTTGGTCCTGGCGGGTGGCTACACCTTC
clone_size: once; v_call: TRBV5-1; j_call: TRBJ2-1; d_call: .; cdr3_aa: CATSGGPSSYNEQFF; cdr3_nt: TGCGCCACCTCCGGGGGGCCAAGCTCCTACAATGAGCAGTTCTTC
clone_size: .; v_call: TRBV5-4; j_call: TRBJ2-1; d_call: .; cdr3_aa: CASSLVRNEQFF; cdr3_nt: TGTGCCAGCAGCTTGGTCAGAAATGAGCAGTTCTTC
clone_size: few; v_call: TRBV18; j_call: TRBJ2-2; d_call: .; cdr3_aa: CASSPPSNTGELFF; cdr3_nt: TGTGCCAGCTCACCACCGTCAAACACCGGGGAGCTGTTTTTT
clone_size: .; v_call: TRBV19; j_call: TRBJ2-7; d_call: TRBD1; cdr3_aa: CASSPGTGGFEQYF; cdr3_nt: TGTGCCAGTAGCCCCGGGACAGGGGGTTTCGAGCAGTACTTC
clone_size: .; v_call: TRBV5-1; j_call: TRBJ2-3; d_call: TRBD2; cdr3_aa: CASYAVPGTSADTQYF; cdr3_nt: TGCGCCAGCTATGCTGTACCCGGGACTAGCGCGGATACGCAGTATTTT
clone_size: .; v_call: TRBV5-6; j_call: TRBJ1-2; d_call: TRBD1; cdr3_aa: CASSPDRGLGGYTF; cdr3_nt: TGTGCCAGCAGCCCCGATAGGGGGCTAGGTGGCTACACCTTC
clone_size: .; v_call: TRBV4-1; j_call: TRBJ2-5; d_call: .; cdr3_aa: CASSQGARGETQYF; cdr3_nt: TGCGCCAGCAGCCAAGGGGCTAGGGGAGAGACCCAGTACTTC
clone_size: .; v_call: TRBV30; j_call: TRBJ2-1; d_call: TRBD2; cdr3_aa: CAWSAGGVNNEQFF; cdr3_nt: TGTGCCTGGAGTGCCGGGGGGGTAAACAATGAGCAGTTCTTC
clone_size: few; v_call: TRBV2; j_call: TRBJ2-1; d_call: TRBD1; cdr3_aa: CASGRDRGEYNEQFF; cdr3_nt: TGTGCCAGTGGCCGGGACAGGGGTGAATACAATGAGCAGTTCTTC
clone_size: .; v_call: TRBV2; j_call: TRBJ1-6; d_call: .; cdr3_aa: CASGYGGVYNSPLHF; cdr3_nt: TGTGCCAGCGGCTATGGGGGGGTCTATAATTCACCCCTCCACTTT
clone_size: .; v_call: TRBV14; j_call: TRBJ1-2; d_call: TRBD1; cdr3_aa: CASSHLMGQGAAGYTF; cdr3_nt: TGTGCCAGCAGCCATTTGATGGGACAGGGGGCCGCTGGCTACACCTTC
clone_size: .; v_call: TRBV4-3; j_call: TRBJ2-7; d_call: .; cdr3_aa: CASSQAPSSYEQYF; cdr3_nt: TGCGCCAGCAGCCAAGCGCCCAGCTCCTACGAGCAGTACTTC
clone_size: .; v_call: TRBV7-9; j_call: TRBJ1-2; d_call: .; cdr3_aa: CASSFPDRNYGYTF; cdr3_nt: TGTGCCAGCAGCTTCCCAGACAGAAACTATGGCTACACCTTC
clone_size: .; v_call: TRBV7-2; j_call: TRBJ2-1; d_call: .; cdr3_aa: CASSSPYNEQFF; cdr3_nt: TGTGCCAGCAGCTCTCCCTACAATGAGCAGTTCTTC
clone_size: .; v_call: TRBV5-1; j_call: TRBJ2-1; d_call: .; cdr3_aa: CASSTGGRANEQFF; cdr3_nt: TGCGCCAGCAGCACGGGTGGCAGGGCCAATGAGCAGTTCTTC
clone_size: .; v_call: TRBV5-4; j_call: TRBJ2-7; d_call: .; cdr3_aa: CASSSPEHEQYF; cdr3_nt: TGTGCCAGCAGCTCTCCAGAACACGAGCAGTACTTC
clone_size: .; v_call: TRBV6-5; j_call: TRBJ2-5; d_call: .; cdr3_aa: CASRNQVNQETQYF; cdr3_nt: TGTGCCAGCAGAAACCAGGTCAACCAAGAGACCCAGTACTTC
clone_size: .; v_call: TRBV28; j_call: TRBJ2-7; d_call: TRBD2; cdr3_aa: CASEAIGGGATYEQYF; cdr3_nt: TGTGCCTCCGAGGCGATCGGCGGGGGGGCGACCTACGAGCAGTACTTC
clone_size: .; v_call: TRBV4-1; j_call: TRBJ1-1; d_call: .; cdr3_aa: CASSAGVLLNTEAFF; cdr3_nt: TGCGCCAGCAGCGCCGGAGTACTCTTGAACACTGAAGCTTTCTTT
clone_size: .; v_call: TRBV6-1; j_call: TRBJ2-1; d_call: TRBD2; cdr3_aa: CASATEVGGSGEQFF; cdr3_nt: TGTGCCAGCGCCACGGAGGTGGGAGGGTCGGGTGAGCAGTTCTTC
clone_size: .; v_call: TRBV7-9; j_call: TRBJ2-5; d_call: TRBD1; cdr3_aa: CASRRDRGLQETQYF; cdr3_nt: TGTGCCAGCAGACGAGACAGGGGGCTACAAGAGACCCAGTACTTC
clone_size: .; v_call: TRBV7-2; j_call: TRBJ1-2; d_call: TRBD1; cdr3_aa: CASSLSTLRQGDEGYTF; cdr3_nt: TGTGCCAGCAGCTTAAGTACGTTAAGACAGGGGGATGAAGGCTACACCTTC